This TCR beta chain was recorded in a study of T-cell memory formation after mild COVID-19. In the study overall: For the most part, TCR clusters were specific to one donor. Study-level points and caveats: Pre-infection memory harbored some responding clones, suggesting cross-reactive memory joined. Mainly in CM and EM were contracting CD4+ clones; CD8+ were in EMRA.

In germline, CDR1 is SGHVS, CDR2 FQNEAQ. Trimming removed 1 base at V and 1 base at J, with 7 bases between. The CDR3 sequence is 14 residues long. Via MiXCR, TCRdb re-called the 5' RACE reads, giving one row per CDR3 protein. The sample contains about 160,000 distinct CDR3 sequences, roughly 28% of which appear only once. This clonotype showed up just a few times. As yet, its antigen is unknown. This receptor was taken from an adult woman who had mild COVID-19 (a few samples of this study predate the infection). Cell type and time point are not known. The chain is built from TRBV7-8 and TRBJ2-5; a weak D match, TRBD2 (6 bases). Source material: PBMCs or a T cell subset sorted from them (not recorded which). The CDR3 coding sequence is TGTGCCAGCAGCTTAGAGGGAGGCCAAGAGACCCAGTACTTC. The encoded protein is CASSLEGGQETQYF. The entire variable domain, with the rest obtained from reference TRBV7-8 and TRBJ2-5, is as follows: GAGVSQSPRYKVAKRGQDVALRCDPISGHVSLFWYQQALGQGPEFLTYFQNEAQLDKSGLPSDRFFAERPEGSVSTLKIQRTQQEDSAVYLCASSLEGGQETQYFGPGTRLLVL.